One sample yielded the 29 T cell receptor beta chains listed below, sequenced in a study of T cell changes during pregnancy in multiple sclerosis. Sequencing used immunoSEQ multiplex PCR; TCRdb keeps in-frame clones, though not all of them. The data contain roughly 74,000 clones, approximately 91% of them seen just once; the ten biggest clones take up 3% to 3.5%. The source material was peripheral blood, sampled before pregnancy. The receptors come from a female donor with multiple sclerosis, enrolled in a pregnancy study.

This chain joins TRBV28 and TRBJ2-7; TRBD2 matches 14 bases. The CDR3 contains 15 residues. The V gene end was trimmed by 5 bases and the J gene end by 4 bases; junction bases not matched to a gene: 4. Germline V lookup: CDR1 MDHEN, CDR2 SYDVKM. CDR3 in amino acids: CASSGLAGGAYEQYF. CDR3 sequence (DNA): TGTGCCAGCAGTGGACTAGCGGGAGGAGCGTACGAGCAGTACTTC. Full variable domain (rest looked up from reference TRBV28 and TRBJ2-7): DVKVTQSSRYLVKRTGEKVFLECVQDMDHENMFWYRQDPGLGLRLIYFSYDVKMKEKGDIPEGYSVSREKKERFSLILESASTNQTSMYLCASSGLAGGAYEQYFGPGTRLTVT.

The CDR3 bases are TGTGCCAGCAGCTTAGCCGGGACAGCCTACGAGCAGTACTTC. This codes for CASSLAGTAYEQYF. This chain connects TRBV7-2 to TRBJ2-7; 7 nucleotides line up with TRBD1. This CDR3 contains 14 residues. The ends lost 0 bases at V and 2 bases at J; junction bases unmatched: 1. Germline V gene data show CDR1 as SGHTA and CDR2 as FQGNSA.

The J gene is TRBJ1-1, the V gene TRBV14; perhaps TRBD1 as D (5 bases). Per the germline V gene, CDR1 is SGHDN and CDR2 is FVKESK. The V gene lost 5 bases and the J gene lost 4 bases, with 17 bases spanning the gap. This CDR3 comprises 15 residues. This CDR3 is CASSELGGVSTEAFF. The CDR3 coding sequence is TGTGCCAGCAGCGAGCTCGGGGGGGTCTCCACTGAAGCTTTCTTT.

The CDR3 here is CASRLPQGVAEAFF. CDR3 nucleotides: TGCGCCAGCAGATTACCGCAGGGGGTGGCTGAAGCTTTCTTT. The chain employs TRBV5-1 and TRBJ1-1; the match to TRBD1 covers 7 bases. Per germline, CDR1 SGHRS and CDR2 YFSETQ. Trimming took 5 bases from V and 6 from J; bases not matched to a gene: 10. The CDR3 runs 14 residues.

J is TRBJ1-2 and V is TRBV13; 9 bases are a match to TRBD1. The ends lost 5 bases at V and 4 bases at J; junction bases unmatched: 8. The CDR3 spans 15 residues. From germline, CDR1 is PRHDT and CDR2 FYEKMQ (reference sequence). CDR3 coding DNA: TGTGCCAGCAGCCCCAGGACAGGGGACCTCTATGGCTACACCTTC. Encoded protein: CASSPRTGDLYGYTF. The variable domain in full, completed from reference TRBV13 and TRBJ1-2, reads AAGVIQSPRHLIKEKRETATLKCYPIPRHDTVYWYQQGPGQDPQFLISFYEKMQSDKGSIPDRFSAQQFSDYHSELNMSSLELGDSALYFCASSPRTGDLYGYTFGSGTRLTVV.

The chain employs TRBV6-1 and TRBJ1-4; TRBD1 matches 7 bases. In germline, CDR1 is MNHNS, CDR2 SASEGT. CDR3 size: 16 residues. J lost 0 bases, V lost 2 bases, and 3 bases had no gene match. The CDR3 loop is CASSEQGGTTNEKLFF. In nucleotides, the CDR3 is TGTGCCAGCAGTGAACAGGGGGGAACAACTAATGAAAAACTGTTTTTT.

The chain couples TRBV19 to TRBJ2-3; D uncertain. V lost 0 bases, J lost 6 bases, and 13 bases lay in between. Germline V CDR1 and CDR2: LNHDA, SQIVND (reference sequence). This CDR3 spans 15 amino acids. Written as DNA, the CDR3 is TGTGCCAGTAGTATAGATCCCGCTATCTCGGATACGCAGTATTTT. It is translated as CASSIDPAISDTQYF.

The chain joins TRBV5-1 to TRBJ2-7; 7 nucleotides agree with TRBD1. The CDR3 extends over 16 amino acids. Germline-derived CDR1 and CDR2 are SGHRS and YFSETQ. V lost 4 bases, J lost 3 bases, and 13 bases stayed unmatched. DNA for the CDR3: TGCGCCAGCAGCCACGAGCCGGGACAGAAACACTACGAGCAGTACTTC. It specifies CASSHEPGQKHYEQYF.

The chain is built from TRBV2 and TRBJ2-2; D is ambiguous. The V gene lost 1 base and the J gene lost 4 bases, with 4 bases spanning the gap. Germline V CDR1 and CDR2: SNHLY, FYNNEI. This CDR3 is built from 13 residues. The CDR3 DNA reads as TGTGCCAGCAGTGAAGGGCCCACCGGGGAGCTGTTTTTT. Amino acid sequence: CASSEGPTGELFF.

The CDR3 DNA is TGTGCCAGCAGTGAGACTAGCGGGGGGCGAAACATTCAGTACTTC. It encodes CASSETSGGRNIQYF. The chain carries TRBV6-4 and TRBJ2-4; 13 bases map to TRBD2. The junction had 2 bases not matched to a gene; V was cut back by 3 bases and J by 6 bases. The CDR3 spans 15 residues. Germline V CDR1 and CDR2: MRHNA, SNTAGT.

The chain couples TRBV4-3 to TRBJ2-5; TRBD2 matches at 15 bases. With V trimmed by 2 bases and J by 5 bases, 3 bases remained unmatched. Germline lookup yields CDR1 LGHNA and CDR2 YSLEER. There are 16 residues in the CDR3. The CDR3 DNA reads TGCGCCAGCAGCCAAAGGGGACTAGCGGGGGGCGAGACCCAGTACTTC. This sequence encodes CASSQRGLAGGETQYF.

This chain connects TRBV27 to TRBJ2-7, with TRBD2 matching over 7 bases. The CDR3 has 14 residues. In germline, CDR1 is MNHEY, CDR2 SMNVEV (reference sequence). J lost 1 base, V lost 3 bases, and 3 bases had no gene match. Written as DNA, the CDR3 is TGTGCCAGCAGTTTTCAAGCGGGGTCCTACGAGCAGTACTTC. Encoded protein: CASSFQAGSYEQYF.

The V and J genes are TRBV7-9 and TRBJ2-3; D is perhaps TRBD2 (5 bases). Trimming stripped 4 bases from V and 4 bases from J, with 12 bases between. This CDR3 comprises 14 residues. Germline CDR1 is SEHNR and CDR2 is FQNEAQ (reference sequence). CDR3 in DNA: TGTGCCAGCAGCTCATCTATTAGCGCAGATACGCAGTATTTT. Translation: CASSSSISADTQYF.

The table lists this clone with a count of one. This rearrangement joins TRBV11-3 to TRBJ2-1; TRBD2 might be the D (6 bases). The CDR3 consists of 14 residues. From germline, CDR1 is SGHNT and CDR2 YENEEA. V was shortened by 5 bases and J by 9 bases, with 17 bases between the two germline ends. The CDR3: CASSRSWVGGEQFF. CDR3 nucleotide sequence: TGTGCCAGCAGCCGGAGTTGGGTGGGAGGTGAGCAGTTCTTC.

This sequence joins TRBV27 and TRBJ1-5; D perhaps matches TRBD1 (5 bases). The CDR3 loop spans 13 amino acids. The germline V gene encodes CDR1 MNHEY and CDR2 SMNVEV (reference sequence). The ends were cut back, 6 bases at V and 5 bases at J, with 11 bases in the middle. The CDR3 DNA follows: TGTGCCAGCAGAGGGGCGGGGGATCAGCCCCAGCATTTT. Translation gives CASRGAGDQPQHF.

The genes are TRBV7-9 and TRBJ1-5, with D tentatively TRBD1 (5 bases). Germline lookup yields CDR1 SEHNR and CDR2 FQNEAQ (reference sequence). The V end was cut by 3 bases, the J end by 3 bases, with 15 bases between. The CDR3 extends over 16 amino acids. In nucleotides, the CDR3 is TGTGCCAGCAGCTTGGGTGCGGGGGTTGACAATCAGCCCCAGCATTTT. Its translation is CASSLGAGVDNQPQHF.

This clone was picked up a small number of times. The chain joins TRBV10-1 to TRBJ2-7; tentatively, D is TRBD2 (6 bases). The CDR3 spans 14 residues. Germline V lookup: CDR1 WNHNN, CDR2 SYGVQD (reference sequence). V lost 2 bases, J lost 1 base, and 9 bases lay in between. The CDR3 DNA reads as TGCGCCAGCAGTGAGAATCGGGGGTCCTACGAGCAGTACTTC. Protein sequence: CASSENRGSYEQYF.

The chain uses TRBV10-2 and TRBJ1-1, with D perhaps matching TRBD1 (5 bases). Trimming cost V 6 bases and J 2 bases, with 10 bases left between them. This CDR3 spans 13 amino acids. Germline loops: CDR1 WSHSY, CDR2 SAAADI. The DNA of the CDR3 is TGCGCCAGCAGCCAGGACATAAACACTGAAGCTTTCTTT. It specifies CASSQDINTEAFF.

The chain carries TRBV18 and TRBJ1-2, with 8 bases that match TRBD1. V lost 0 bases to trimming and J lost 7 bases; unmatched junction nucleotides: 10. CDR3 length: 16 residues. Germline V gene sequence: CDR1 KGHSH, CDR2 LQKENI. CDR3 amino acids: CASSPPSLDRGSGYTF. The CDR3 DNA reads TGTGCCAGCTCACCACCGTCTCTCGACAGGGGTTCTGGCTACACCTTC. Looking up the rest from reference TRBV18 and TRBJ1-2 gives the full variable domain: NAGVMQNPRHLVRRRGQEARLRCSPMKGHSHVYWYRQLPEEGLKFMVYLQKENIIDESGMPKERFSAEFPKEGPSILRIQQVVRGDSAAYFCASSPPSLDRGSGYTFGSGTRLTVV.

The genes are TRBV2 and TRBJ2-2; the D gene is possibly TRBD1 (6 bases). With 2 bases removed from V and 0 bases from J, the gap between germline ends came to 10 bases. Per germline, CDR1 SNHLY and CDR2 FYNNEI. The CDR3 is 16 amino acids. CDR3 region: CASSELGTTNTGELFF. Here the CDR3 DNA reads TGTGCCAGCAGTGAACTTGGGACAACGAACACCGGGGAGCTGTTTTTT.

V usage is TRBV14 and J usage is TRBJ2-2, with unresolved D. Germline assignment: CDR1 SGHDN and CDR2 FVKESK. Trimming stripped 8 bases from V and 0 bases from J, with 13 bases between. The CDR3 is 15 residues long. The CDR3 spells CASAIGATNTGELFF. CDR3 in DNA: TGTGCCAGCGCCATCGGAGCCACGAACACCGGGGAGCTGTTTTTT.

This sequence joins TRBV10-3 and TRBJ1-1, with 8 positions matching TRBD1. CDR3 size: 14 residues. V was clipped by 8 bases and J by 4 bases; unmatched bases: 9. Looked up from germline, CDR1 is ENHRY and CDR2 is SYGVKD. The CDR3 DNA is TGTGCCATCTCCGGGACAGGTGGATTCACTGAAGCTTTCTTT. It translates to CAISGTGGFTEAFF.

The rearrangement links TRBV27 to TRBJ2-7; D uncertain. There are 13 residues in the CDR3. Germline V gene data show CDR1 as MNHEY and CDR2 as SMNVEV (reference sequence). V gave up 0 bases and J gave up 6 bases, with 9 bases separating them. CDR3 region: CASSLSLTLEQYF. For the CDR3, the DNA is TGTGCCAGCAGTTTATCTCTAACCCTCGAGCAGTACTTC.

The chain carries TRBV29-1 and TRBJ1-2, with D unclear. The germline CDR1 and CDR2 sequences are SQVTM and ANQGSEA. This CDR3 contains 12 residues. V shed 5 bases and J shed 6 bases, with 13 bases lying between them. The CDR3 spells CSVQAKSDGYTF. The CDR3, as DNA: TGCAGCGTTCAGGCTAAAAGTGATGGCTACACCTTC.

The rearrangement joins TRBV2 to TRBJ2-7; 9 bases are shared with TRBD2. Germline CDR1 is SNHLY and CDR2 is FYNNEI. The CDR3 totals 22 residues. The ends lost 5 bases at V and 1 base at J; junction bases unmatched: 27. The CDR3 coding sequence is TGTGCCAGCAGTCTCGGTCCAACCTACAAACCGACTAGCGGCGGGCAATCCTACGAGCAGTACTTC. This encodes CASSLGPTYKPTSGGQSYEQYF.

This sequence joins TRBV11-2 and TRBJ1-4, with 8 bases fitting TRBD1. The CDR3 is 16 amino acids. Losses at the gene ends were 1 base for V and 8 bases for J; bases not matched to a gene: 9. CDR1 and CDR2 from the germline V gene are SGHAT and FQNNGV. The CDR3 sequence: CASSLGGDRLYEKLFF. CDR3 DNA: TGTGCCAGCAGCTTAGGGGGGGACAGGCTTTACGAAAAACTGTTTTTT. Drawing the rest from reference TRBV11-2 and TRBJ1-4, the complete variable domain is EAGVAQSPRYKIIEKRQSVAFWCNPISGHATLYWYQQILGQGPKLLIQFQNNGVVDDSQLPKDRFSAERLKGVDSTLKIQPAKLEDSAVYLCASSLGGDRLYEKLFFGSGTQLSVL.

The rearrangement uses TRBV12-2 and TRBJ1-2. TRBV12-2 is a recognized pseudogene. The CDR3 contains 14 residues. CDR3 in amino acids: CASRLPGLNYGYTF. For the CDR3, the DNA is TGTGCAAGTCGCTTACCTGGACTGAACTATGGCTACACCTTC.

V usage is TRBV6-6 and J usage is TRBJ1-1; D is perhaps TRBD1 (6 bases). Trimming took off 6 bases at V and 1 base at J, with 12 bases between the two ends. The CDR3 has 14 residues. The germline gives CDR1 MNHNY, CDR2 SVGAGI (reference sequence). CDR3 DNA sequence: TGTGCCAGCAGACTCTCGACAGGGAACACTGAAGCTTTCTTT. Encoded protein: CASRLSTGNTEAFF.

V and J are TRBV7-9 and TRBJ2-7, with D possibly being TRBD1 (5 bases). CDR3 length equals 15 residues. V shed 1 base and J shed 6 bases, with 16 bases lying between them. Per germline, CDR1 SEHNR and CDR2 FQNEAQ (reference sequence). CDR3 coding DNA: TGTGCCAGCAGCTTAGGGGTCCTAGAGCAGGGCGAGCAGTACTTC. Its translation: CASSLGVLEQGEQYF.